The 27 T cell receptor beta chains in this list originate from one sample, sequenced in a study of blood T cells in healthy people across ages. A second PCR of 7 to 11 cycles used a sample-barcoded 5' primer and a J-beta primer mix. TCRdb recomputed calls from the 5' RACE reads with MiXCR, one row per CDR3 protein. The sample includes some 880,000 distinct CDR3 sequences, roughly 34% of them seen just once. Sequenced: blood. All receptors come from a man aged 18 to 30 in good health.

V and J are TRBV4-3 and TRBJ1-4, with TRBD1 matching over 10 bases. V lost 5 bases, J lost 4 bases, and 13 bases stayed unmatched. This CDR3 is 18 amino acids long. Germline CDR1 is LGHNA and CDR2 is YSLEER. CDR3 loop: CASSSEGGTGAHNEKLFF. In nucleotides, the CDR3 is TGCGCCAGCAGCTCAGAGGGAGGGACAGGGGCGCATAATGAAAAACTGTTTTTT.

This clonotype was counted only a few times. The CDR3 region is CASTYSRGLYEQYF. The CDR3 DNA reads as TGTGCCAGCACCTACTCGAGGGGGCTCTACGAGCAGTACTTC. The gene calls are TRBV7-4 and TRBJ2-7, with 7 nucleotides matching TRBD1. Germline CDR1 reads SGHVT; CDR2 reads SQSDAQ. This CDR3 is built from 14 residues. Trimming at V came to 7 bases and at J to 3 bases, leaving 9 bases not matched to a gene.

This chain connects TRBV7-2 to TRBJ2-5, with 12 bases fitting TRBD2. J was trimmed by 0 bases and V by 4 bases; bases with no gene match: 3. Per germline, CDR1 SGHTA and CDR2 FQGNSA. CDR3 length: 16 residues. The CDR3 DNA is TGTGCCAGCAGCTCTACTAGCGGGGGGAACCAAGAGACCCAGTACTTC. This sequence encodes CASSSTSGGNQETQYF.

In its sample, this clonotype was seen a few times. V and J are TRBV6-6 and TRBJ2-3; no definite D call. Trimming removed 2 bases at V and 4 bases at J, with 7 bases between. CDR1 is MNHNY, CDR2 SVGAGI, per germline (reference sequence). The CDR3 length is 13 residues. The CDR3 nucleotides read TGTGCCAGCAGTTACAGAAGGGCAGATACGCAGTATTTT. Translating gives CASSYRRADTQYF.

The chain couples TRBV6-2 or TRBV6-3 to TRBJ1-1; no clear D. CDR3 length: 13 residues. V lost 6 bases to trimming and J lost 5 bases, with 13 bases between them. Germline V gene lookup returns CDR1 MNHEY and CDR2 SVGEGT. CDR3 in amino acids: CASRSGKKTEAFF. For the CDR3, the DNA is TGTGCCAGCAGGTCGGGAAAGAAAACTGAAGCTTTCTTT.

The chain employs TRBV4-1 and TRBJ1-1; TRBD1 matches 9 bases. Germline CDR1 reads MGHRA; CDR2 reads YSYEKL. V was pared by 6 bases and J by 4 bases, with 15 bases of the junction left unmatched. The CDR3 has 17 amino acids. The CDR3 protein is CASRNPGQGKSGTEAFF. CDR3 sequence (DNA): TGCGCCAGCAGGAATCCGGGACAGGGAAAGTCCGGCACTGAAGCTTTCTTT.

There are many counts of this clonotype. The chain joins TRBV20-1 to TRBJ2-5; 8 bases align to TRBD2. This CDR3 has 15 amino acids. Trimming took 0 bases from V and 1 from J; bases not matched to a gene: 4. The germline V gene has CDR1 DFQATT and CDR2 SNEGSKA (reference sequence). The DNA of the CDR3 is TGCAGTGCTAGAGATAGGGGGACTAGCCAAGAGACCCAGTACTTC. It translates to CSARDRGTSQETQYF.

This clonotype was seen a handful of times. This sequence joins TRBV15 and TRBJ2-3, with unresolved D. Germline V CDR1 and CDR2: LNHNV, YYDKDF (reference sequence). Trimming shortened V by 1 base and J by 3 bases, and 11 bases separated the two germline ends. The length of the CDR3 is 15 residues. The DNA for the CDR3 is TGTGCCACCAGCAGAGGTGTAGTGAGGACAGATACGCAGTATTTT. Translating gives CATSRGVVRTDTQYF.

The chain couples TRBV5-1 to TRBJ2-5; no firm D call. The germline V and J ends were trimmed by 4 bases and 3 bases, with 10 bases remaining between them. From germline, CDR1 is SGHRS and CDR2 YFSETQ. This CDR3 spans 13 amino acids. The CDR3 nucleotides read TGCGCCAGCAGCGTGTTACCAGAAGAGACCCAGTACTTC. Translation gives CASSVLPEETQYF.

The chain carries TRBV6-2 or TRBV6-3 and TRBJ2-7; D gene unclear. The J call is in doubt because the DNA end fits TRBJ2-5 better. Germline V gives CDR1 MNHEY, CDR2 SVGEGT. The CDR3 sequence is 12 residues long. The CDR3: CASSYPAETQYF. DNA for the CDR3: TGTGCCAGCAGTTACCCGGCGGAGACCCAGTACTTC.

This clonotype showed up many times. The chain employs TRBV20-1 and TRBJ2-1; 12 nucleotides match TRBD2. V was clipped by 0 bases and J by 7 bases; unmatched bases: 4. The CDR3 has 15 residues. Germline-derived CDR1 and CDR2 are DFQATT and SNEGSKA (reference sequence). The CDR3 region is CSARETSGGRNEQFF. In nucleotides, the CDR3 is TGCAGTGCTAGAGAGACTAGCGGGGGACGTAATGAGCAGTTCTTC.

This sequence joins TRBV7-2 and TRBJ2-1; 7 bases map to TRBD2. The germline CDR1 and CDR2 sequences are SGHTA and FQGNSA. V lost 4 bases to trimming and J lost 6 bases; unmatched junction nucleotides: 6. The CDR3 spans 14 residues. CDR3 DNA: TGTGCCAGCAGCTCAGGGACTATCGCCAATGAGCAGTTCTTC. It translates to CASSSGTIANEQFF. The whole variable domain, filled in from reference TRBV7-2 and TRBJ2-1, reads GAGVSQSPSNKVTEKGKDVELRCDPISGHTALYWYRQSLGQGLEFLIYFQGNSAPDKSGLPSDRFSAERTGGSVSTLTIQRTQQEDSAVYLCASSSGTIANEQFFGPGTRLTVL.

This sequence joins TRBV20-1 and TRBJ1-2; the D gene is possibly TRBD1 (5 bases). Germline CDR1 DFQATT, CDR2 SNEGSKA (reference sequence). The CDR3 sequence is 15 residues long. V lost 4 bases, J lost 2 bases, and 17 bases lay in between. CDR3 amino acids: CSATGRLISNYGYTF. The DNA of the CDR3 is TGCAGTGCTACGGGACGGCTTATCTCCAACTATGGCTACACCTTC.

This clonotype was recorded a few times. The J gene is TRBJ2-7, the V gene TRBV30; 7 nucleotides agree with TRBD1. This CDR3 region has 15 residues. V lost 1 base, J lost 3 bases, and 9 bases stayed unmatched. CDR1 is GTSNPN, CDR2 SVGIG, per germline (reference sequence). The CDR3 bases are TGTGCCTGGAGTGCAAACAGGGGCCCAAACTACGAGCAGTACTTC. The encoded protein is CAWSANRGPNYEQYF.

This clonotype has a single count. The genes are TRBV4-3 and TRBJ2-7; D possibly corresponds to TRBD2 (6 bases). CDR3 length: 14 residues. Trimming pared 0 bases from V and 4 bases from J, leaving 10 bases between. CDR1 is LGHNA, CDR2 YSLEER, per germline. In nucleotides, the CDR3 is TGCGCCAGCAGCCAAGAGGACTATATATACGAGCAGTACTTC. Translation: CASSQEDYIYEQYF.

J is TRBJ2-4 and V is TRBV20-1, with 10 bases identical to TRBD2. The trim removed 0 bases at V and 3 bases at J, leaving 2 bases unmatched. The CDR3 consists of 15 residues. Germline loops: CDR1 DFQATT, CDR2 SNEGSKA (reference sequence). The CDR3 DNA reads TGCAGTGCTAGAGAAGCGGGGGGGGACAAAAACATTCAGTACTTC. It yields the protein CSAREAGGDKNIQYF.

The CDR3 nucleotides read TGTGCCAGCACAATTTCGGTAATCAATCAGCCCCAGCATTTT. Protein sequence: CASTISVINQPQHF. The chain links TRBV6-6 to TRBJ1-5; no definite D call. The V gene's germline CDR1 is MNHNY and CDR2 SVGAGI (reference sequence). Trimming took 7 bases from V and 3 from J, leaving 13 bases between them. This CDR3 is 14 amino acids long.

About this clonotype itself: One end of the junction fails to match germline, which may point to a read error. The rearrangement links TRBV7-2 to TRBJ1-4, with D hard to call. CDR1 is SGHTA and CDR2 is FQGNSA in the germline V gene. The CDR3 has 14 amino acids. In DNA form, the CDR3 reads TGTGCCAGCAGCCCAGCGTCGACGGGTGAAAAACTGTTTTTC. This encodes CASSPASTGEKLFF.

On this clonotype: A read error is possible here, since a much larger clone lies one base away. The CDR3 sequence is CSVVPVGNNEQFF. The CDR3 DNA sequence: TGCAGCGTGGTACCCGTGGGGAACAATGAGCAGTTCTTC. The rearrangement uses TRBV29-1 and TRBJ2-1; D gene uncertain. V lost 6 bases and J 5 bases, leaving 14 bases between the germline ends. The length of the CDR3 is 13 residues. Germline V gives CDR1 SQVTM, CDR2 ANQGSEA.

The chain has TRBV7-3 and TRBJ2-1; 8 bases are shared with TRBD2. The CDR3 loop spans 16 amino acids. CDR1 is SGHTA and CDR2 is FQGTGA in the germline V gene. V gave up 0 bases and J gave up 8 bases; unmatched junction bases: 9. For the CDR3, the DNA is TGTGCCAGCAGCTTAACTGCCCGGGGGGGCAGTCATGAGCAGTTCTTC. Protein: CASSLTARGGSHEQFF. The whole variable domain, remainder taken from reference TRBV7-3 and TRBJ2-1, is GAGVSQTPSNKVTEKGKYVELRCDPISGHTALYWYRQSLGQGPEFLIYFQGTGAADDSGLPNDRFFAVRPEGSVSTLKIQRTERGDSAVYLCASSLTARGGSHEQFFGPGTRLTVL.

The chain uses TRBV24-1 and TRBJ2-2; D not certain. Germline lookup yields CDR1 KGHDR and CDR2 SFDVKD. The CDR3 loop spans 15 amino acids. V was shortened by 5 bases and J by 3 bases, with 12 bases between the two germline ends. Here the CDR3 DNA reads TGTGCCACCAGTGCCGCGGACGCGGACACCGGGGAGCTGTTTTTT. Encoded protein: CATSAADADTGELFF.

The chain is built from TRBV12-3 or TRBV12-4 and TRBJ2-1; TRBD2 agrees at 8 bases. The length of the CDR3 is 14 residues. J lost 10 bases, V lost 3 bases, and 8 bases had no gene match. This chain's CDR3 is CASSFNNRGGEQFF. In nucleotides, the CDR3 is TGTGCCAGCAGTTTCAACAACCGGGGGGGAGAGCAGTTCTTC.

This clonotype was picked up a small number of times. Since a much larger clone is just one base distant, this may be a read error. This chain joins TRBV29-1 and TRBJ1-1; TRBD1 might be the D (6 bases). Looked up from germline, CDR1 is SQVTM and CDR2 is ANQGSEA. The CDR3 runs to 12 residues. The CDR3 nucleotides read TGCGGCGGGGGACACCCGAACACTGAAGCTTTCTTT. Translated, it gives CGGGHPNTEAFF.

This clonotype showed up just once. A much bigger clone sits one base away, suggesting this may be a read error. The J gene is TRBJ2-1, the V gene TRBV12-3 or TRBV12-4, with D uncertain. V was pared by 3 bases and J by 9 bases, with 12 bases between. CDR3 length equals 13 residues. CDR3 amino acids: CASSFEWGSEQFF. In DNA, the CDR3 is TGTGCCAGCAGTTTCGAATGGGGAAGTGAGCAGTTCTTC.

This clonotype was found a few times. This chain connects TRBV20-1 to TRBJ2-1; TRBD1 agrees at 7 bases. The CDR3 runs 15 residues. The V segment lost 0 bases and the J segment 6 bases; nucleotides outside the gene matches: 8. Germline loops: CDR1 DFQATT, CDR2 SNEGSKA (reference sequence). DNA of the CDR3: TGCAGTGCTAGAGACCCCGGACAGGAACGCAATGAGCAGTTCTTC. Protein: CSARDPGQERNEQFF.

With respect to this clonotype: A much larger clone differs from this one at a single base, so this may be a read error. The genes are TRBV6-5 and TRBJ2-1; D unresolved. This CDR3 has 16 amino acids. The germline V gene encodes CDR1 MNHEY and CDR2 SVGAGI. Trimming shortened V by 6 bases and J by 3 bases, and 18 bases separated the two germline ends. The CDR3 is CASRRLTEGLYNEQFF. CDR3 coding DNA: TGTGCCAGCAGACGACTCACAGAAGGGCTCTACAATGAGCAGTTCTTC.

The J gene is TRBJ1-5, the V gene TRBV6-6; maybe TRBD1 (5 bases). V was trimmed by 5 bases and J by 6 bases, leaving 17 bases between them. The CDR3 spans 15 residues. From germline, CDR1 is MNHNY and CDR2 SVGAGI (reference sequence). The CDR3 region is CASSRDGGRSQPQHF. The DNA for the CDR3 is TGTGCCAGCAGTCGGGATGGGGGACGATCTCAGCCCCAGCATTTT.